The 10 T cell receptor beta chains below all came from one sample that was sequenced in a study of shared clonotypes between healthy human individuals. Repertoires were generated with immunoSEQ multiplex PCR, while TCRdb's copy carries only in-frame clones and drops some. The sample consists of about 1.1 million clones, 75% to 85% of them appearing once. The sequencing input was memory CD4+ T cells from PBMCs. The subset: CD45RA-negative fraction. These receptors were taken from a man aged 18-30 years in good health. Some clones in this sample may be carry-over from other donors' samples.

The chain recombines TRBV6-6 with TRBJ2-7, with D maybe TRBD1 (6 bases). The germline CDR1 and CDR2 sequences are MNHNY and SVGAGI (reference sequence). CDR3 length equals 14 residues. The V gene lost 3 bases and the J gene lost 12 bases, with 21 bases spanning the gap. The CDR3 sequence is CASSYQGPWSTPYF. The CDR3 coding sequence is TGTGCCAGCAGTTATCAGGGGCCTTGGAGTACCCCGTACTTC.

The chain links TRBV2 to TRBJ1-1; 7 nucleotides agree with TRBD1. This CDR3 is 14 amino acids long. V was clipped by 6 bases and J by 1 base; unmatched bases: 5. CDR1 and CDR2 (germline): SNHLY, FYNNEI. The CDR3 sequence is CASRVGTENTEAFF. The DNA for the CDR3 is TGTGCCAGCAGGGTCGGGACAGAGAACACTGAAGCTTTCTTT.

The genes are TRBV28 and TRBJ2-1; D may be TRBD1 (5 bases). V was trimmed by 0 bases and J by 7 bases, leaving 22 bases between them. Germline assignment: CDR1 MDHEN and CDR2 SYDVKM. This CDR3 spans 18 amino acids. The CDR3 protein is CASSLWGLGSRDGNEQFF. The CDR3 DNA follows: TGTGCCAGCAGTTTATGGGGTTTAGGTAGCAGGGATGGGAATGAGCAGTTCTTC.

The chain employs TRBV4-2 and TRBJ1-2; D is unresolved. The V end lost 0 bases, the J end lost 1 base, and 9 bases lay between the germline ends. The CDR3 totals 15 residues. The germline CDR1 and CDR2 sequences are LGHNA and YNFKEQ. In DNA form, the CDR3 reads TGTGCCAGCAGCCAAGAACCCCACATTAACTATGGCTACACCTTC. It yields the protein CASSQEPHINYGYTF.

This clone was seen just once. The chain employs TRBV4-3 and TRBJ2-1; 13 nucleotides line up with TRBD2. The CDR3 extends over 15 amino acids. With 1 base clipped from V and 11 bases from J, the junction kept 5 bases outside the gene matches. Germline V lookup: CDR1 LGHNA, CDR2 YSLEER. Here the CDR3 reads CASSQGGGLAGKQFF. The CDR3 DNA follows: TGCGCCAGCAGCCAAGGAGGGGGACTAGCGGGGAAGCAGTTCTTC.

The rearrangement joins TRBV7-3 to TRBJ2-3; either TRBD1 or TRBD2 may supply D (5 bases each). The V gene's germline CDR1 is SGHTA and CDR2 FQGTGA. The germline V and J ends were trimmed by 5 bases and 4 bases, with 13 bases remaining between them. The CDR3 spans 14 residues. The CDR3 region is CASSLGTRADTQYF. CDR3 in DNA: TGTGCCAGCAGCCTTGGGACCAGAGCAGATACGCAGTATTTT.

This clone was counted once. This chain uses TRBV30 with TRBJ1-2; D gene uncertain. The CDR3 is 10 residues long. V lost 7 bases and J lost 4, with 7 bases in between. Per germline, CDR1 GTSNPN and CDR2 SVGIG (reference sequence). The CDR3 protein is CASGIYGYTF. CDR3 in DNA: TGTGCCTCGGGGATCTATGGCTACACCTTC.

J is TRBJ1-2 and V is TRBV7-3; 7 bases match TRBD1. Per germline, CDR1 SGHTA and CDR2 FQGTGA. V shed 5 bases and J 10 bases; nucleotides not matched to a gene: 16. The CDR3 length is 15 residues. In nucleotides, the CDR3 is TGTGCCAGCAGCCCTTCGGGGAGGGGGCAGGGGTCCTACACCTTC. The encoded protein is CASSPSGRGQGSYTF.

This chain uses TRBV27 with TRBJ1-4; a weak D match, TRBD1 (5 bases). The CDR3 runs to 14 residues. Per the germline V gene, CDR1 is MNHEY and CDR2 is SMNVEV (reference sequence). V was pared by 4 bases and J by 7 bases, with 13 bases between. The CDR3 protein is CASSSYGGGEKLFF. DNA for the CDR3: TGTGCCAGCAGTTCCTACGGGGGGGGTGAAAAACTGTTTTTT.

The rearrangement joins TRBV6-1 to TRBJ1-1; weak D call: TRBD1 (6 bases). Germline values: CDR1 MNHNS, CDR2 SASEGT. The V end was cut by 6 bases, the J end by 3 bases, with 17 bases between. The CDR3 covers 15 residues. DNA for the CDR3: TGTGCCAGCAGAGAGCCGGGACAAGAATACACTGAAGCTTTCTTT. It codes for CASREPGQEYTEAFF.